This passage covers 2 T cell receptor beta chains from one sample sequenced in a study of blood T cells in healthy people across ages. Primed by a sample-barcoded 5' primer and a J-beta primer mix, a second PCR proceeded for 7 to 11 cycles. MiXCR, applied by TCRdb to the 5' RACE reads, yields one record per CDR3 protein. The sample contains around 1.1 million distinct CDR3 sequences, more than 30% of which appear only once. Source material: blood. The origin of the receptors is a young man in good health.

With respect to this clonotype: The junction shows a germline mismatch at one end, possibly a read error. V is TRBV7-9 and J is TRBJ1-2; D not resolved. The germline gives CDR1 SEHNR, CDR2 FQNEAQ (reference sequence). This CDR3 is 14 amino acids long. In nucleotides, the CDR3 is TGTGCCAGCAGCGTAGCTGCAAAGAACTATGGCTACACCTTC. Translated: CASSVAAKNYGYTF.

The count of this clonotype is one. The rearrangement links TRBV12-3 or TRBV12-4 to TRBJ2-3, with D perhaps being TRBD1 or TRBD2 (5 bases each). V shed 7 bases and J shed 4 bases, with 18 bases lying between them. The CDR3 sequence is 15 residues long. CDR3 in DNA: TGTGCCAGCACCGGGGCTGCAAAAGCGTCAGATACGCAGTATTTT. Translating it yields CASTGAAKASDTQYF.